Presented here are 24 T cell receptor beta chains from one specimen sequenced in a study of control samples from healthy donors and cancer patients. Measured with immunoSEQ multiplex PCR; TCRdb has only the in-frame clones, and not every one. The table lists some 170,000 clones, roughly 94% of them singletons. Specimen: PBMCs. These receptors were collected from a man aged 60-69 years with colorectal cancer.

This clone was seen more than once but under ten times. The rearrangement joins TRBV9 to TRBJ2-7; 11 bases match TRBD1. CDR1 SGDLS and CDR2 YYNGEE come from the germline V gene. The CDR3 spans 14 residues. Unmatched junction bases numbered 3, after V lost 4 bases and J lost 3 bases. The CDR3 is CASSKGTGGYEQYF. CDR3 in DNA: TGTGCCAGCAGCAAAGGGACAGGGGGCTACGAGCAGTACTTC.

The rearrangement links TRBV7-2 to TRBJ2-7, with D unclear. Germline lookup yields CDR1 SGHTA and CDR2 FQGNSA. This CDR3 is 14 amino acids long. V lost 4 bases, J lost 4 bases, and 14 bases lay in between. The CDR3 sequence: CASSSNYKVYEQYF. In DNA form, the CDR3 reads TGTGCCAGCAGCTCTAATTACAAGGTTTACGAGCAGTACTTC.

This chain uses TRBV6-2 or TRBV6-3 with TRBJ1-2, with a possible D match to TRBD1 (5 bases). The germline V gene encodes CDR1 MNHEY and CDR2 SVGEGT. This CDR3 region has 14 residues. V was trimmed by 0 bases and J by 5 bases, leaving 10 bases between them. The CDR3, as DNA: TGTGCCAGCAGTTACTCTACAGGAAGATATGGCTACACCTTC. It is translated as CASSYSTGRYGYTF.

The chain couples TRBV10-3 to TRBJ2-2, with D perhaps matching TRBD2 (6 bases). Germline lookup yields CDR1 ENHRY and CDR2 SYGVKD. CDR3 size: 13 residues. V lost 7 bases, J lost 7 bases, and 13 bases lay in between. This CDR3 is CAITRGTGGELFF. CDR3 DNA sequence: TGTGCCATCACCCGCGGGACGGGCGGGGAGCTGTTTTTT.

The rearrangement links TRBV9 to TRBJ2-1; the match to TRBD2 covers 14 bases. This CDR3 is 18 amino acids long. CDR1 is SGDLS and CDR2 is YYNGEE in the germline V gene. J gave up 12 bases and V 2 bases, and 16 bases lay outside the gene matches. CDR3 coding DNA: TGTGCCAGCAGCGTCAGTCCCCTAAAGACTAGCGGGGGGGCAGGGCAGTTCTTC. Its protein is CASSVSPLKTSGGAGQFF. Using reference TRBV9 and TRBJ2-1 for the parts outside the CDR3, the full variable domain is DSGVTQTPKHLITATGQRVTLRCSPRSGDLSVYWYQQSLDQGLQFLIQYYNGEERAKGNILERFSAQQFPDLHSELNLSSLELGDSALYFCASSVSPLKTSGGAGQFFGPGTRLTVL.

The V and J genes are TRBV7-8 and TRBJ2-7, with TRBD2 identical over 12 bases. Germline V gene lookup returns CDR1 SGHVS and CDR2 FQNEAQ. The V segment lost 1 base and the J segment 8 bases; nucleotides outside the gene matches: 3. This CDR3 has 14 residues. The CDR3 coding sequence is TGTGCCAGCAGCTTAGGGCTAGCGGGGGGGCAGCAGTACTTC. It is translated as CASSLGLAGGQQYF.

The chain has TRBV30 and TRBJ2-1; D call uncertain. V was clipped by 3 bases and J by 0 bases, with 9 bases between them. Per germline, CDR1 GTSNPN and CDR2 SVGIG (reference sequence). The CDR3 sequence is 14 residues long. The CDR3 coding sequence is TGTGCCTGGAGCCAGTCCAGCTCCTACAATGAGCAGTTCTTC. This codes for CAWSQSSSYNEQFF.

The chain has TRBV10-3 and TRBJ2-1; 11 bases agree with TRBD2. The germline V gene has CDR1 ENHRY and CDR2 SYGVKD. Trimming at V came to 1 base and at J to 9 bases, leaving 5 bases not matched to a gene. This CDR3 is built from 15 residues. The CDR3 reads CAISELAGGQSEQFF. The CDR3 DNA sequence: TGTGCCATCAGTGAGTTAGCGGGGGGGCAAAGTGAGCAGTTCTTC.

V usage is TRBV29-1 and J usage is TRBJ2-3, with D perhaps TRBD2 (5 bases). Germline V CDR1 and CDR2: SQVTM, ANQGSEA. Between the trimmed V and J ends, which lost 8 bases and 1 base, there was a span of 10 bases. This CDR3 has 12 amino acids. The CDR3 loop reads CSLRRGTDTQYF. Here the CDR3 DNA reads TGCAGCCTACGGCGGGGCACAGATACGCAGTATTTT.

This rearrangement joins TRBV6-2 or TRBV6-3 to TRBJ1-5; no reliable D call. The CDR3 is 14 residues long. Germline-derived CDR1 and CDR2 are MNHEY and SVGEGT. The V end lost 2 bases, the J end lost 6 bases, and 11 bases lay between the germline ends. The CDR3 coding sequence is TGTGCCAGCAGTTACAATGGGGTAGGTCAGCCCCAGCATTTT. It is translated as CASSYNGVGQPQHF.

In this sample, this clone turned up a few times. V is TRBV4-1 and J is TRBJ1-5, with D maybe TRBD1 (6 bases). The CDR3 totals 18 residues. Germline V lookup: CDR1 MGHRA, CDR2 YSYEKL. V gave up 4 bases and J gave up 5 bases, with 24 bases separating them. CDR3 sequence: CASSPRWVPAQGYQPQHF. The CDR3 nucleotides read TGCGCCAGCAGCCCCAGATGGGTTCCGGCACAGGGTTATCAGCCCCAGCATTTT.

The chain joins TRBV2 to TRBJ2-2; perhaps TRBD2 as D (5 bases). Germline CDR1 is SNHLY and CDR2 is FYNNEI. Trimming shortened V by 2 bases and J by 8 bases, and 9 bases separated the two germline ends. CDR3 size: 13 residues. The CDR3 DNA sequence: TGTGCCAGCAGTGAACGAGGGTTTGGGGAGCTGTTTTTT. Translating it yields CASSERGFGELFF.

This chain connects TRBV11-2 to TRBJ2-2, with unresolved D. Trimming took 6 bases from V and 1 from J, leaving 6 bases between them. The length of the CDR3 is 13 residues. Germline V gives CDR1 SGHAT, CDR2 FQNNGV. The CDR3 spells CASRGVNTGELFF. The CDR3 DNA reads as TGTGCCAGCAGGGGCGTGAACACCGGGGAGCTGTTTTTT.

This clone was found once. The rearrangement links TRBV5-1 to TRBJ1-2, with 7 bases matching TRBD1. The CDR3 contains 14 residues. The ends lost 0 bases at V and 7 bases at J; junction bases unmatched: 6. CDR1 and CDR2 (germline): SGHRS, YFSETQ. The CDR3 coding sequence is TGCGCCAGCAGCTTGGGGCAGGGGGTAGGTGGCTACACCTTC. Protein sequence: CASSLGQGVGGYTF.

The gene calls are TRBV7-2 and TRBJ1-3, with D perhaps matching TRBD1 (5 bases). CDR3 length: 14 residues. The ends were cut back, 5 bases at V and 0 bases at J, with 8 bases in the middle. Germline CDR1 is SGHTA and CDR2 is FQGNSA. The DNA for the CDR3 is TGTGCCAGCAGCACCAGGGACTCTGGAAACACCATATATTTT. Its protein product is CASSTRDSGNTIYF.

This chain's CDR3 is CASSEGKGDGTDTQYF. The CDR3 DNA follows: TGTGCCAGCAGTGAAGGGAAGGGCGACGGGACAGATACGCAGTATTTT. This rearrangement joins TRBV6-1 to TRBJ2-3; D unresolved. This CDR3 region has 16 residues. Trimming left V 1 base short and J 3 bases short, with 14 bases between. Germline values: CDR1 MNHNS, CDR2 SASEGT.

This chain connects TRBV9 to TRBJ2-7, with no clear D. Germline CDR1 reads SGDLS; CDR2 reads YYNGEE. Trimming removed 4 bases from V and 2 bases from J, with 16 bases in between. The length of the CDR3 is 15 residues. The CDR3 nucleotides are TGTGCCAGCAGCCCCCAGGACGGATTGCCCTACGAGCAGTACTTC. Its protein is CASSPQDGLPYEQYF.

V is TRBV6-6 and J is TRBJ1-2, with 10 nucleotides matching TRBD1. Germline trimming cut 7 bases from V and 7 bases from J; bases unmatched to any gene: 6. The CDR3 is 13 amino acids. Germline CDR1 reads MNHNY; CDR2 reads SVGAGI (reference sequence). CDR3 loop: CASNQDRGLGYTF. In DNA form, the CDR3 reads TGTGCCAGCAATCAAGACAGGGGGCTTGGCTACACCTTC.

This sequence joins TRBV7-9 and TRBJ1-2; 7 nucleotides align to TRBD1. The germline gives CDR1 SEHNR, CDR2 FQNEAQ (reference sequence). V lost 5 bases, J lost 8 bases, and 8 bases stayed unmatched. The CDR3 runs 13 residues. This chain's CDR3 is CASSTRQGLGYTF. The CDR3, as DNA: TGTGCCAGCAGCACCCGACAGGGCTTAGGCTACACCTTC. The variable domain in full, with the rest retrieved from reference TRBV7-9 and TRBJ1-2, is DTGVSQNPRHKITKRGQNVTFRCDPISEHNRLYWYRQTLGQGPEFLTYFQNEAQLEKSRLLSDRFSAERPKGSFSTLEIQRTEQGDSAMYLCASSTRQGLGYTFGSGTRLTVV.

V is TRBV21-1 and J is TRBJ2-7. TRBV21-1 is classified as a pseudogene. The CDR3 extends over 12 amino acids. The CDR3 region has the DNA TGTGCCAGCAGCAACCGTGGTTACGAGCAGTACTTC. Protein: CASSNRGYEQYF.

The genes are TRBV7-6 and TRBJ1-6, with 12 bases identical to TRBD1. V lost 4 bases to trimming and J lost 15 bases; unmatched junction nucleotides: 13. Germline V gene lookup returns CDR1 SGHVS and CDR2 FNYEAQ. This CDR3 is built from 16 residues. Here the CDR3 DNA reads TGTGCCAGCAGCTCCAATCCCCCGGGACAGGGGGCTCTCCTCCACTTT. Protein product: CASSSNPPGQGALLHF.

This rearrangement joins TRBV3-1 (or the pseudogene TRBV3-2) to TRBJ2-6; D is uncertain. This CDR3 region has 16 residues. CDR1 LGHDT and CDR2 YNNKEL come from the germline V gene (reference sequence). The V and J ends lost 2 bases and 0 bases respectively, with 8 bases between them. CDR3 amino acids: CASSQYLASGANVLTF. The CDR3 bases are TGTGCCAGCAGCCAATATTTGGCCTCTGGGGCCAACGTCCTGACTTTC.

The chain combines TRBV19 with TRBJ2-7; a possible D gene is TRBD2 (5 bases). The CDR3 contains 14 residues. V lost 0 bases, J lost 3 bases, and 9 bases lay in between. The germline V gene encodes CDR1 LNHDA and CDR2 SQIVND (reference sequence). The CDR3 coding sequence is TGTGCCAGTAGTATAGACGGGGAGAACTACGAGCAGTACTTC. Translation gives CASSIDGENYEQYF.

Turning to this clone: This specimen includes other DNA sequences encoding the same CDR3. CDR3 sequence: CASSLSGGTNYGYTF. Here the CDR3 DNA reads TGTGCCAGCAGCCTCTCCGGGGGGACTAACTATGGCTACACCTTC. J is TRBJ1-2 and V is TRBV7-2, with D perhaps matching TRBD1 (5 bases). V was pared by 5 bases and J by 0 bases, with 13 bases between. Germline CDR1 reads SGHTA; CDR2 reads FQGNSA. The CDR3 contains 15 residues.